This TCR beta chain came from a study of blood T cells in healthy people across ages. Study findings and constraints: When one million T cells were used, diversity estimates were thought to be underestimates.

V lost 1 base, J lost 0 bases, and 10 bases lay in between. Germline CDR1 is DFQATT and CDR2 is SNEGSKA (reference sequence). The CDR3 runs 14 residues. This clonotype showed up just a few times. The antigen remains unidentified. Using a J-beta primer mix together with a sample-barcoded 5' primer, a second PCR was run for about 7 to 12 cycles. TCRdb reanalysed the 5' RACE reads using MiXCR and keeps one entry per CDR3 protein. This repertoire shows around 580,000 distinct CDR3 sequences, more than 45% found once; its top ten account for just under 25%. This receptor was obtained from a man at least 80 years old in good health. Source material: blood. The chain recombines TRBV20-1 with TRBJ2-7; D remains unclear. DNA for the CDR3: TGCAGTGCTAGAGCGGGCGAGAGCTCCTACGAGCAGTACTTC. Its protein is CSARAGESSYEQYF.